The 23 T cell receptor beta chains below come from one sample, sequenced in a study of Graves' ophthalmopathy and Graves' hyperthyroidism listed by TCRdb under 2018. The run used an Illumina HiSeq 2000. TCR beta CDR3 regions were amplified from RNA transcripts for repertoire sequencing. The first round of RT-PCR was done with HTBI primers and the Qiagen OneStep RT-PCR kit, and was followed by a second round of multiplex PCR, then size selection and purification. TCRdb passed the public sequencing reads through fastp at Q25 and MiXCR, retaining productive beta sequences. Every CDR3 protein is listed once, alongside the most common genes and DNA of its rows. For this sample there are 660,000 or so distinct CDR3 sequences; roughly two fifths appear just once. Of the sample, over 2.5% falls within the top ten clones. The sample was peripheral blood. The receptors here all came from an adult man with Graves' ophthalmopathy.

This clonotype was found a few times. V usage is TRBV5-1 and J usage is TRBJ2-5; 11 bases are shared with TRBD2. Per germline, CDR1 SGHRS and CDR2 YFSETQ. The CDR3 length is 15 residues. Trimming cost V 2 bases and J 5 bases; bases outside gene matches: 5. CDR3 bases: TGCGCCAGCAGCTTTAGCGGGGGGGCTTCGGAGACCCAGTACTTC. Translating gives CASSFSGGASETQYF.

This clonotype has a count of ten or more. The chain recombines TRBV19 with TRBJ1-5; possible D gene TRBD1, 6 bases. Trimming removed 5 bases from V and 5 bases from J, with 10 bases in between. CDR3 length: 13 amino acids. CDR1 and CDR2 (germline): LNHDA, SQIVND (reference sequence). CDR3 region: CASSWGADQPQHF. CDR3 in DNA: TGTGCCAGTAGTTGGGGGGCGGATCAGCCCCAGCATTTT.

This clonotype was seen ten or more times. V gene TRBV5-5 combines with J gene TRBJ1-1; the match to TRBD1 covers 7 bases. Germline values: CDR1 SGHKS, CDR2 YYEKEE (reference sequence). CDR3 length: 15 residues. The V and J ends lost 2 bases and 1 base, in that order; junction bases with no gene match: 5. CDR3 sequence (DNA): TGTGCCAGCAGCTTAGGACAGGCTCCGAACACTGAAGCTTTCTTT. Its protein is CASSLGQAPNTEAFF.

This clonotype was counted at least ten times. CDR3 nucleotide sequence: TGTGCCAGCAGCCTGGGACAATTGTCCGAGCAGTACTTC. Translating it yields CASSLGQLSEQYF. The gene calls are TRBV7-2 and TRBJ2-7; weak D call: TRBD1 (6 bases). Germline V gene sequence: CDR1 SGHTA, CDR2 FQGNSA. Trimming pared 5 bases from V and 6 bases from J, leaving 14 bases between. This CDR3 has 13 amino acids.

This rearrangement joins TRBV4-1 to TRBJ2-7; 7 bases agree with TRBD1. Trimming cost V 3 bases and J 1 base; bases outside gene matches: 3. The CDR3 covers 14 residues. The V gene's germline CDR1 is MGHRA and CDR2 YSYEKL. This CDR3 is CASSHRDRSYEQYF. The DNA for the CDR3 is TGCGCCAGCAGCCACCGGGACAGATCCTACGAGCAGTACTTC.

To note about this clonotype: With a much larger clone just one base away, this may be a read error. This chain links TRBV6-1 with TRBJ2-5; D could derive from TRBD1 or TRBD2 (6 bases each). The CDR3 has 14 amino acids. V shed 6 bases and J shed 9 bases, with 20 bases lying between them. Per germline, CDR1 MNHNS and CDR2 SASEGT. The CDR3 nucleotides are TGTGCCAGCAGCCGAGGACAGATTGGGGAGGCCCAGTACTTC. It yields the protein CASSRGQIGEAQYF.

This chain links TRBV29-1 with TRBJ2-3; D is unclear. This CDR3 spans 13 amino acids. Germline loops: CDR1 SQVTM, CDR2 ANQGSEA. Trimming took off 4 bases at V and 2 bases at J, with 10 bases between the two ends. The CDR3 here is CSVGVAHTDTQYF. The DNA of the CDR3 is TGCAGCGTTGGAGTGGCCCACACAGATACGCAGTATTTT.

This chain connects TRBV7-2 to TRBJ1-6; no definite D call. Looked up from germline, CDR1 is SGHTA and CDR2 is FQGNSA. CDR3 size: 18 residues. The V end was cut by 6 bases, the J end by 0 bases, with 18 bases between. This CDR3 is CASSYSNSGSSYNSPLHF. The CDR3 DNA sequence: TGTGCCAGCAGTTACTCGAATTCAGGCAGCTCCTATAATTCACCCCTCCACTTT. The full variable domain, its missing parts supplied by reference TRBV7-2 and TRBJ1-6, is GAGVSQSPSNKVTEKGKDVELRCDPISGHTALYWYRQSLGQGLEFLIYFQGNSAPDKSGLPSDRFSAERTGGSVSTLTIQRTQQEDSAVYLCASSYSNSGSSYNSPLHFGNGTRLTVT.

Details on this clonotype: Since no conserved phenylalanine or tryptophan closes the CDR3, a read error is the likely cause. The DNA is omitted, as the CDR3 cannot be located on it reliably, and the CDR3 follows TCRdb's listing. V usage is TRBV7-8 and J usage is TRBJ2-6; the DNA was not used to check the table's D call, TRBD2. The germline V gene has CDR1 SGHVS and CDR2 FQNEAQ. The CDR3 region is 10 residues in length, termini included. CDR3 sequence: CATSDPGGRS.

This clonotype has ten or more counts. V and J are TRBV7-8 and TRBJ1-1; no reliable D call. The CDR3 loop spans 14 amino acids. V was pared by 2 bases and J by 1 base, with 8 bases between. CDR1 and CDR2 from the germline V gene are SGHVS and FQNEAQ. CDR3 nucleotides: TGTGCCAGCAGCTTATCGGCAGAGAACACTGAAGCTTTCTTT. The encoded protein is CASSLSAENTEAFF.

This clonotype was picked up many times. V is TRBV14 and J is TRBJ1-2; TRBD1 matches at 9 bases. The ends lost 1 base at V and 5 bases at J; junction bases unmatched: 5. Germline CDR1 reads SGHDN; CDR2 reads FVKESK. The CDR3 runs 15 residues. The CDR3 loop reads CASSQGTGTGYGYTF. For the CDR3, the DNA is TGTGCCAGCAGCCAAGGGACCGGGACAGGGTATGGCTACACCTTC.

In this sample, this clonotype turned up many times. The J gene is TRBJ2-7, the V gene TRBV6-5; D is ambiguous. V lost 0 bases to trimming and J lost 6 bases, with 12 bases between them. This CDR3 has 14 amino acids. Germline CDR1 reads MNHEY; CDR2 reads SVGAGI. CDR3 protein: CASSYSGVVREQYF. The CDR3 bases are TGTGCCAGCAGTTACTCGGGTGTTGTACGCGAGCAGTACTTC.

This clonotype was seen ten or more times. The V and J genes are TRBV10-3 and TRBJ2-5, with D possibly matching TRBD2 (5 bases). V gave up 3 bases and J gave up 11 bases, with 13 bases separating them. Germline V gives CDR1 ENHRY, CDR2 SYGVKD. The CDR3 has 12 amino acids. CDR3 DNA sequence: TGTGCCATCAGTGAATTGAGCGGACCACAGTACTTC. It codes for CAISELSGPQYF.

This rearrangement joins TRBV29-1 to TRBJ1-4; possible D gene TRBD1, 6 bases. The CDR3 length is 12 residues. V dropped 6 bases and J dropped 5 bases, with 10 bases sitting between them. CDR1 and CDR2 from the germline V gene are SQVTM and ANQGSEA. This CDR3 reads CSVKTGNEKLFF. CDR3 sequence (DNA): TGCAGCGTAAAAACAGGGAATGAAAAACTGTTTTTT.

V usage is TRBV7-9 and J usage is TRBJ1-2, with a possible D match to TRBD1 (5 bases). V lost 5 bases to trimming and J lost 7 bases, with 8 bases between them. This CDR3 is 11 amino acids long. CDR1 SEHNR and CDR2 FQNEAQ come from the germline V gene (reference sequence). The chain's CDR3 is CASSAQGGYTF. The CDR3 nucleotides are TGTGCCAGCAGCGCTCAGGGTGGCTACACCTTC.

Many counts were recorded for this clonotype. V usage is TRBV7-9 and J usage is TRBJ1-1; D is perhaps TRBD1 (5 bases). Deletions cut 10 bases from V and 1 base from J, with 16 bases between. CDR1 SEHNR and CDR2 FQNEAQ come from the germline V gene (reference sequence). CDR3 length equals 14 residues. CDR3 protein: CATVLPGENTEAFF. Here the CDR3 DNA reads TGTGCCACCGTTCTTCCGGGGGAGAACACTGAAGCTTTCTTT.

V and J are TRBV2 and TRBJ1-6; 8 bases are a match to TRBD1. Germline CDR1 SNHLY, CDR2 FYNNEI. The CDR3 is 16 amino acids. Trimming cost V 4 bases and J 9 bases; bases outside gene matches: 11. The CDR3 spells CASSGGQAQTVSPLHF. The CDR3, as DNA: TGTGCCAGCAGTGGGGGACAGGCCCAAACGGTTTCACCCCTCCACTTT.

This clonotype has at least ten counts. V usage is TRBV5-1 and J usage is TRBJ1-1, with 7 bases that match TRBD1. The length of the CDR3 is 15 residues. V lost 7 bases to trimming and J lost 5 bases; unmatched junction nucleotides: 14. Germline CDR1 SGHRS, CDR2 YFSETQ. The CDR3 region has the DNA TGCGCCAGCGGAACGGGTTGGACAGGACGAACTGAAGCTTTCTTT. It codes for CASGTGWTGRTEAFF. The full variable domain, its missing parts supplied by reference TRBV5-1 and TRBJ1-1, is KAGVTQTPRYLIKTRGQQVTLSCSPISGHRSVSWYQQTPGQGLQFLFEYFSETQRNKGNFPGRFSGRQFSNSRSEMNVSTLELGDSALYLCASGTGWTGRTEAFFGQGTRLTVV.

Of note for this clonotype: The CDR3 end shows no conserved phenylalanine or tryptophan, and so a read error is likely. The CDR3, as DNA: TGTGCCAGCAGCTTGGGACTAGCTGACAATGAGCAGTTCCTC. The encoded protein is CASSLGLADNEQFL. This chain connects TRBV7-9 to TRBJ2-5; 9 nucleotides match TRBD2. The J call may be wrong; the DNA end is better matched by TRBJ2-1. This CDR3 spans 14 amino acids. The germline gives CDR1 SEHNR, CDR2 FQNEAQ (reference sequence).

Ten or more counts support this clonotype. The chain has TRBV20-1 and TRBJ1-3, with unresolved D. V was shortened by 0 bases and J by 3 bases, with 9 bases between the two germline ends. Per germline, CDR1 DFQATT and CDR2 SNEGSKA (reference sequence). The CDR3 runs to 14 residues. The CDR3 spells CSARDDRGGNTIYF. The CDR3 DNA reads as TGCAGTGCTAGAGATGACCGGGGTGGAAACACCATATATTTT.

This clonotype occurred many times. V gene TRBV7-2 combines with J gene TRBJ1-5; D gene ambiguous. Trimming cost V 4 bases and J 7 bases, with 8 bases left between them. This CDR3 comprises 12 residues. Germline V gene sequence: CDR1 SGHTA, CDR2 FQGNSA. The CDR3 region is CASSSPYQPQHF. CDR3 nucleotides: TGTGCCAGCAGCTCCCCGTACCAGCCCCAGCATTTT.

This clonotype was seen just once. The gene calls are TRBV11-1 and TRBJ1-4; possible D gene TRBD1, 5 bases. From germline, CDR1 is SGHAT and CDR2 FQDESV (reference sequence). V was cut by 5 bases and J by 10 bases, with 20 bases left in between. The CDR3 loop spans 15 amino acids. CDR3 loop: CASSASGTSYGKLFF. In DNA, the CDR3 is TGTGCCAGCAGCGCCTCCGGGACGTCATATGGAAAACTGTTTTTT.

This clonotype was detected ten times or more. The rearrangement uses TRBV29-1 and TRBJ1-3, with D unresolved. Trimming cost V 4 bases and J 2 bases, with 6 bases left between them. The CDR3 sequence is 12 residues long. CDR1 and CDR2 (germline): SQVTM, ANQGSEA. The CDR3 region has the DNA TGCAGCGTTGGGCAACCTGGAAACACCATATATTTT. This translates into CSVGQPGNTIYF.